This paragraph covers one T cell receptor beta chain sequence. What it recognizes is unknown. The source of the sample is a study of T cell responses to AZD1222 COVID-19 vaccine. General study points: Regions left unmutated in variants are reportedly the target of nearly half of spike-specific TCRs. At baseline, just a handful of AZD1222 recipients tested seropositive. Spike-specific TCR breadth and depth grew following two AZD1222 doses.

The CDR3 has 15 residues. Trimming shortened V by 0 bases and J by 6 bases, and 14 bases separated the two germline ends. In germline, CDR1 is ENHRY, CDR2 SYGVKD. The analysis combined second doses at about 4 or about 12 weeks. Clones were read by immunoSEQ multiplex PCR, and TCRdb kept only the in-frame ones, dropping some. The sample lists some 150,000 clones; 85% to 90% were seen once. The specimen comprised peripheral blood, sampled 28 days after the second AZD1222 dose. V usage is TRBV10-3 and J usage is TRBJ1-1; D gene unclear. The source is an adult who received the AZD1222 COVID-19 vaccine. The CDR3 nucleotides are TGTGCCATCAGTGAGTCTTTGTTTATGGGTTCTGAAGCTTTCTTT. Its translation: CAISESLFMGSEAFF.